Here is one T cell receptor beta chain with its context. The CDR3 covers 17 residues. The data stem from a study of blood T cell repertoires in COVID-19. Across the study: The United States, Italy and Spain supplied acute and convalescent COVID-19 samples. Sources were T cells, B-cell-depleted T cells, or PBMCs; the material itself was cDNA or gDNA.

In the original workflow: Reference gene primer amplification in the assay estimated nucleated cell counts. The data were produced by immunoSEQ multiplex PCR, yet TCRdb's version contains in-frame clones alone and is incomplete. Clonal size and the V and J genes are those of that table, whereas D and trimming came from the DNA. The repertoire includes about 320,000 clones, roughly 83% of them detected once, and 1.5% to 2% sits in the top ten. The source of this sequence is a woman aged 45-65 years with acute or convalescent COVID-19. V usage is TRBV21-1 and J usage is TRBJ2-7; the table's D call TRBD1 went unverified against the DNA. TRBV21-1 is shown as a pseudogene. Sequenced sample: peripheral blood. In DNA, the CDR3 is TGTGCCAGCAGCAAAGCCCGGTCCGTTGACAGGCCCTACGAGCAGTACTTC. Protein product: CASSKARSVDRPYEQYF.